Listed below are T cell receptor beta chains from one sample, sequenced in a study of blood T cell repertoires in COVID-19. Profiled with immunoSEQ multiplex PCR; TCRdb holds only in-frame clones, not every one. The sample records some 56,000 clones, 80% being singletons. Sample: peripheral blood. The receptors derive from a man aged 55-75 years with acute or convalescent COVID-19. Each CDR3 is given with its conserved first and last residue. Fields, in order: D gene, J gene, V gene, clone size, CDR3 protein, CDR3 DNA. D genes are given only for firm matches. Where a row states a size, it is once, few, many or the class of an expanded clone; other rows omit it.

>NA|TRBJ2-7|TRBV18|NA
CASSPPNTDYEQYF
TGTGCCAGCTCACCACCCAACACAGACTACGAGCAGTACTTC
>NA|TRBJ1-4|TRBV5-4|few
CASSLGGASTNEKLFF
TGTGCCAGCAGCCTTGGAGGGGCATCAACTAATGAAAAACTGTTTTTT
>NA|TRBJ1-3|TRBV6-6|few
CASSYSGGGNTIYF
TGTGCCAGCAGTTACTCGGGCGGGGGAAACACCATATATTTT
>NA|TRBJ1-4|TRBV6-5|NA
CASRGGVATNEKLFF
TGTGCCAGCAGAGGGGGGGTTGCAACTAATGAAAAACTGTTTTTT
>NA|TRBJ1-1|TRBV6-1|few
CASSEWGTPDTEAFF
TGTGCCAGCAGTGAATGGGGGACACCCGACACTGAAGCTTTCTTT
>TRBD2|TRBJ2-7|TRBV19|NA
CASSIDASGSFDEQYF
TGTGCCAGTAGTATAGATGCTAGCGGAAGCTTTGACGAGCAGTACTTC
>NA|TRBJ2-2|TRBV18|NA
CASSPPAMGATGELFF
TGTGCCAGCTCACCACCCGCCATGGGGGCGACCGGGGAGCTGTTTTTT
>TRBD1|TRBJ1-1|TRBV18|few
CASSPDPGQGGTEAFF
TGTGCCAGCTCACCGGACCCCGGACAGGGGGGCACTGAAGCTTTCTTT
>TRBD1|TRBJ2-3|TRBV18|NA
CASSPTGASTDTQYF
TGTGCCAGCTCACCGACAGGGGCTAGCACAGATACGCAGTATTTT
>TRBD1|TRBJ2-1|TRBV24-1|NA
CATSDTRDRNNEQFF
TGTGCCACCAGCGATACCCGGGACAGAAACAATGAGCAGTTCTTC
>NA|TRBJ2-7|TRBV2|few
CASSEGQGRDEQYF
TGTGCCAGCAGTGAAGGCCAGGGGAGGGACGAGCAGTACTTC
>NA|TRBJ2-7|TRBV12-3/TRBV12-4|NA
CASSLGRDEQYF
TGTGCCAGCAGTTTAGGGAGGGACGAGCAGTACTTC
>TRBD1|TRBJ1-6|TRBV30|NA
CAWKGTGTLHYNSPLHF
TGTGCCTGGAAGGGGACAGGGACCCTCCACTATAATTCACCCCTCCACTTT
>NA|TRBJ2-7|TRBV23-1|once
CASSQRRGFRYEQYF
TGCGCCAGCAGTCAAAGGAGGGGTTTTCGCTACGAGCAGTACTTC
>NA|TRBJ2-6|TRBV19|few
CACKQGGYDSGANVLTF
TGTGCCTGCAAACAGGGTGGGTACGACTCTGGGGCCAACGTCCTGACTTTC
>NA|TRBJ1-4|TRBV5-6|NA
CASSRPGYREKLFF
TGTGCCAGCAGCAGACCAGGGTACCGGGAAAAACTGTTTTTT
>TRBD2|TRBJ2-5|TRBV7-9|NA
CASSWGGETQYF
TGTGCCAGCAGCTGGGGGGGGGAGACCCAGTACTTC
>NA|TRBJ1-2|TRBV5-1|NA
CASSLGSGDYGYTF
TGCGCCAGCAGCTTGGGTTCAGGGGACTATGGCTACACCTTC
>TRBD1|TRBJ1-1|TRBV28|NA
CAIKGGMNTEAFF
TGTGCCATCAAAGGGGGCATGAACACTGAAGCTTTCTTT
>NA|TRBJ1-5|TRBV15|once
CATSRRISNQPQHF
TGTGCCACCAGCCGGAGGATTAGCAATCAGCCCCAGCATTTT
>TRBD1|TRBJ1-5|TRBV28|once
CASSLFQGGNQPQHF
TGTGCCAGCAGTTTATTTCAGGGGGGCAATCAGCCCCAGCATTTT
>TRBD1|TRBJ2-1|TRBV5-1|NA
CASSLVGQGTNEQFF
TGCGCCAGCAGCTTGGTTGGACAGGGCACGAATGAGCAGTTCTTC
>NA|TRBJ2-7|TRBV5-1|NA
CASSPRGRNYEQYF
TGCGCCAGCAGCCCTAGGGGGAGAAACTACGAGCAGTACTTC
>NA|TRBJ1-1|TRBV9|NA
CASSVDGQVRTEAFF
TGTGCCAGCAGCGTAGATGGTCAGGTGCGCACTGAAGCTTTCTTT
>TRBD2|TRBJ2-1|TRBV6-4|NA
CASSPLSGGANEQFF
TGTGCCAGCAGCCCTCTTAGCGGGGGGGCTAATGAGCAGTTCTTC
>TRBD2|TRBJ2-3|TRBV10-3|NA
CATGGGIRTDTQYF
TGTGCCACGGGGGGAGGGATAAGAACAGATACGCAGTATTTT
>NA|TRBJ2-7|TRBV7-3|NA
CASSPNRDTYEQYF
TGTGCCAGCAGCCCAAACAGGGACACCTACGAGCAGTACTTC
>NA|TRBJ1-5|TRBV28|NA
CASSLLVPRTPYSNQPQHF
TGTGCCAGCAGTTTATTGGTCCCCAGGACACCTTATAGCAATCAGCCCCAGCATTTT
>NA|TRBJ1-2|TRBV5-1|NA
CASSGPLGDNTPRYTF
TGCGCCAGCAGTGGTCCCTTGGGGGACAACACTCCCCGCTACACCTTC
>NA|TRBJ2-7|TRBV4-2|NA
CASSQPGQHPEQYF
TGTGCCAGCAGCCAACCCGGACAACATCCCGAGCAGTACTTC
>TRBD2|TRBJ2-3|TRBV6-5|NA
CASSYGAGGSTDTQYF
TGTGCCAGCAGTTACGGGGCGGGGGGCTCCACAGATACGCAGTATTTT
>NA|TRBJ2-7|TRBV25-1|few
CASSEYGSTEQYF
TGTGCCAGCAGTGAATACGGTAGTACCGAGCAGTACTTC
>NA|TRBJ2-1|TRBV29-1|NA
CSVVYFAYNEQFF
TGCAGCGTTGTCTACTTCGCCTACAATGAGCAGTTCTTC
>NA|TRBJ2-7|TRBV27|NA
CASSLSDKAGQATYEQYF
TGTGCCAGCAGTTTATCAGACAAAGCGGGACAGGCGACCTACGAGCAGTACTTC
>NA|TRBJ2-7|TRBV7-3|NA
CASSTATEQYF
TGTGCCAGCAGCACAGCTACCGAGCAGTACTTC
>TRBD1|TRBJ2-3|TRBV6-5|NA
CASKKGTGFTDTQYF
TGTGCCAGCAAGAAGGGGACAGGGTTCACAGATACGCAGTATTTT
>TRBD2|TRBJ2-3|TRBV19|NA
CASRGLAGGSDTQYF
TGTGCCAGTAGGGGACTAGCGGGGGGGTCAGATACGCAGTATTTT
>TRBD1|TRBJ1-1|TRBV11-2|NA
CASSSRPGGASTEAFF
TGTGCCAGCAGCTCAAGACCAGGGGGCGCGAGTACTGAAGCTTTCTTT
>TRBD1|TRBJ1-2|TRBV29-1|NA
CSVEGQGVNYGYTF
TGCAGCGTTGAGGGACAGGGGGTTAACTATGGCTACACCTTC
>NA|TRBJ2-2|TRBV19|NA
CASSRGLFNTGELFF
TGTGCCAGTAGCCGGGGACTCTTTAACACCGGGGAGCTGTTTTTT
>TRBD2|TRBJ2-5|TRBV2|NA
CASSAERGGKKTQYF
TGTGCCAGCAGTGCCGAGCGGGGGGGCAAGAAGACCCAGTACTTC
>NA|TRBJ2-6|TRBV5-1|once
CASSLAQTPTTISGANVLTF
TGCGCCAGCAGCTTGGCACAGACCCCGACTACAATCTCTGGGGCCAACGTCCTGACTTTC
>TRBD2|TRBJ2-7|TRBV14|NA
CASSGLGRDYEQYF
TGTGCCAGCAGCGGCTTGGGGAGGGATTACGAGCAGTACTTC
>TRBD1|TRBJ1-5|TRBV30|NA
CACSTGNGQPQHF
TGTGCCTGTTCGACAGGGAACGGCCAGCCCCAGCATTTT
>TRBD2|TRBJ2-1|TRBV6-1|NA
CASSEVVAGGNEQFF
TGTGCCAGCAGTGAAGTGGTAGCGGGGGGGAATGAGCAGTTCTTC
>TRBD1|TRBJ1-2|TRBV4-2|NA
CASSRDTGESGGYTF
TGTGCCAGCAGCCGAGACACAGGGGAGAGTGGTGGCTACACCTTC
>NA|TRBJ2-5|TRBV29-1|NA
CSVGRAGETQYF
TGCAGCGTTGGCAGGGCCGGAGAGACCCAGTACTTC
>TRBD2|TRBJ2-3|TRBV4-1|NA
CASSQEKGAGVGTDTQYF
TGCGCCAGCAGCCAAGAAAAGGGAGCGGGGGTGGGCACAGATACGCAGTATTTT
>NA|TRBJ1-2|TRBV6-1|NA
CASSGTSGYWGNYGYTF
TGTGCCAGCAGTGGGACTTCGGGCTATTGGGGTAACTATGGCTACACCTTC
>TRBD1|TRBJ2-2|TRBV7-2|NA
CASSLDRTSTGELFF
TGTGCCAGCAGCTTGGACAGGACCAGCACCGGGGAGCTGTTTTTT
>TRBD1|TRBJ1-1|TRBV7-3|NA
CASSDTGGNTEAFF
TGTGCCAGCAGCGACACAGGGGGGAACACTGAAGCTTTCTTT
>NA|TRBJ2-5|TRBV29-1|NA
CSVASAGKGETQYF
TGCAGCGTTGCTTCGGCAGGGAAGGGAGAGACCCAGTACTTC
>NA|TRBJ2-7|TRBV11-2|NA
CASSSGLRVVEQYF
TGTGCCAGCAGCTCCGGTCTGAGGGTAGTCGAGCAGTACTTC
>NA|TRBJ2-5|TRBV5-6|NA
CASSLVAARAQYF
TGTGCCAGCAGCTTGGTTGCGGCTCGGGCCCAGTACTTC
>NA|TRBJ1-5|TRBV19|few
CAAAATGDRPQHF
TGTGCCGCGGCAGCGACAGGTGACAGGCCCCAGCATTTT
>NA|TRBJ2-7|TRBV5-8|few
CASSLAEGYEQYF
TGTGCCAGCAGCTTGGCCGAGGGCTACGAGCAGTACTTC
>NA|TRBJ2-7|TRBV19|NA
CASSYTGGLSSYEQYF
TGTGCCAGTAGTTACACCGGGGGGCTGAGCTCCTACGAGCAGTACTTC
>TRBD1|TRBJ1-2|TRBV29-1|once
CSVDFYRGMSYGYTF
TGCAGCGTCGATTTTTACAGGGGAATGAGCTATGGCTACACCTTC
>NA|TRBJ2-1|TRBV3-1/TRBV3-2|NA
CASSQGLRHNEQFF
TGTGCCAGCAGCCAAGGGCTCCGCCACAATGAGCAGTTCTTC